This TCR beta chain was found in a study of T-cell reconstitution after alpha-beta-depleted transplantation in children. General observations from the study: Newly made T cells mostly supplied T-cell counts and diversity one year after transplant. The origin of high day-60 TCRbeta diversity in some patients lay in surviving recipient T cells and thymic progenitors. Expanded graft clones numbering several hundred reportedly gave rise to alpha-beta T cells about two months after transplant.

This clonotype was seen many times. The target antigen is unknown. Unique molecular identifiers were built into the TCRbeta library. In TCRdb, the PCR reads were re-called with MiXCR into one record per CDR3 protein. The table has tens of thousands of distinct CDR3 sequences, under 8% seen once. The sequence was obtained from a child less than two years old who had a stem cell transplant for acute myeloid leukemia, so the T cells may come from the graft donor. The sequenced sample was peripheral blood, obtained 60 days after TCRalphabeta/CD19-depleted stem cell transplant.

The CDR3 bases are TGCGCCAGCAGCCCAGCAGGGAGTTCACCCCTCCACTTT. As protein: CASSPAGSSPLHF. This chain joins TRBV5-1 and TRBJ1-6; D possibly corresponds to TRBD1 (5 bases). Germline lookup yields CDR1 SGHRS and CDR2 YFSETQ. This CDR3 is built from 13 residues. The V and J ends lost 4 bases and 9 bases respectively, with 11 bases between them.